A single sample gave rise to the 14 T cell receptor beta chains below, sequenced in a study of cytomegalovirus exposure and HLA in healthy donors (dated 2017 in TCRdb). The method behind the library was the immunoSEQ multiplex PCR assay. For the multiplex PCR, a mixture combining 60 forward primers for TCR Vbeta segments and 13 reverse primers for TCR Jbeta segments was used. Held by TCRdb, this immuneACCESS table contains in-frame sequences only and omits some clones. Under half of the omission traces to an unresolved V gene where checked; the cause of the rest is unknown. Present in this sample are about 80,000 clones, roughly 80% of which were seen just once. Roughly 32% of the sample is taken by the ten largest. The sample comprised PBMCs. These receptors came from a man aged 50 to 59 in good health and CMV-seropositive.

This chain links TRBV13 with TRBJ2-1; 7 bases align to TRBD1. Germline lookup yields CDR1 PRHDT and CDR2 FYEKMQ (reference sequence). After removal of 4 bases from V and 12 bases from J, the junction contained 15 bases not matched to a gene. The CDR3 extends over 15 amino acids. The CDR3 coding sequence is TGTGCCAGCAGCTCTCGGGACAGTATTTATTTATGGCAGTTCTTC. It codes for CASSSRDSIYLWQFF. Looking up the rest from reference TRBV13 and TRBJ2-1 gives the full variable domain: AAGVIQSPRHLIKEKRETATLKCYPIPRHDTVYWYQQGPGQDPQFLISFYEKMQSDKGSIPDRFSAQQFSDYHSELNMSSLELGDSALYFCASSSRDSIYLWQFFGPGTRLTVL.

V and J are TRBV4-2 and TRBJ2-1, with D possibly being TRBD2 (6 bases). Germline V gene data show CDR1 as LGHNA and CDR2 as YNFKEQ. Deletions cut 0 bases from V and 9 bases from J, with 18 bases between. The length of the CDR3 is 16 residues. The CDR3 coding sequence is TGTGCCAGCAGCCAAGACGATGCGGGAAACTTGGGTGAGCAGTTCTTC. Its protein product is CASSQDDAGNLGEQFF.

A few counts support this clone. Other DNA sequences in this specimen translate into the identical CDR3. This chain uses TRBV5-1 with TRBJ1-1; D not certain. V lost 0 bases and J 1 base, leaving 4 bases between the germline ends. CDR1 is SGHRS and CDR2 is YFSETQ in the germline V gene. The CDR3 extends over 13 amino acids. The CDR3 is CASSLGGNTEAFF. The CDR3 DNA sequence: TGCGCCAGCAGCTTGGGCGGGAACACTGAAGCTTTCTTT.

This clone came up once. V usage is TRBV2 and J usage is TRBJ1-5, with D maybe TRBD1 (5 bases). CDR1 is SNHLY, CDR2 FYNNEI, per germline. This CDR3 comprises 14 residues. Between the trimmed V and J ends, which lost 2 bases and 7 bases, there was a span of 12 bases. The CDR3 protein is CASSERQGRQPQHF. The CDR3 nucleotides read TGTGCCAGCAGTGAAAGGCAGGGCCGACAGCCCCAGCATTTT.

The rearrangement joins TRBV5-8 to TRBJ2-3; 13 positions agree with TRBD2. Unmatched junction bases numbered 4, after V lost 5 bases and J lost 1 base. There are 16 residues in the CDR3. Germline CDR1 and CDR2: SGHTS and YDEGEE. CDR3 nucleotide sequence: TGTGCCAGCAGTCGGGGACTAGCGGGACGCACAGATACGCAGTATTTT. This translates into CASSRGLAGRTDTQYF.

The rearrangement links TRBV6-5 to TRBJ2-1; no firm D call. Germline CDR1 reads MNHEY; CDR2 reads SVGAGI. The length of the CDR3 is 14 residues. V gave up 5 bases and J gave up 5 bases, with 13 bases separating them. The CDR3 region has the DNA TGTGCCAGCAGTCGGTACGACTCAAACAATGAGCAGTTCTTC. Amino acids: CASSRYDSNNEQFF.

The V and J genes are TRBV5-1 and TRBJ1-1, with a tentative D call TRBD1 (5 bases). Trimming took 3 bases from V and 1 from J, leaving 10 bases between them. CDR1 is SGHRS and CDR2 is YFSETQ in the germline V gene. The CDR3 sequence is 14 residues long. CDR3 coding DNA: TGCGCCAGCAGCTGGGGAGGGACGAACACTGAAGCTTTCTTT. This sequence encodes CASSWGGTNTEAFF. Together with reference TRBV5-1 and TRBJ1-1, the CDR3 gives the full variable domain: KAGVTQTPRYLIKTRGQQVTLSCSPISGHRSVSWYQQTPGQGLQFLFEYFSETQRNKGNFPGRFSGRQFSNSRSEMNVSTLELGDSALYLCASSWGGTNTEAFFGQGTRLTVV.

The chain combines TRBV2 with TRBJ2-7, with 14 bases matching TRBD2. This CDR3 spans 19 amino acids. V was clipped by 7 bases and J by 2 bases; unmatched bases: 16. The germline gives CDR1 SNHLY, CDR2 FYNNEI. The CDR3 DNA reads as TGTGCCAGCACTCCCAAAGGGACTAGCGGGAGATACTCGACCTACGAGCAGTACTTC. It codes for CASTPKGTSGRYSTYEQYF.

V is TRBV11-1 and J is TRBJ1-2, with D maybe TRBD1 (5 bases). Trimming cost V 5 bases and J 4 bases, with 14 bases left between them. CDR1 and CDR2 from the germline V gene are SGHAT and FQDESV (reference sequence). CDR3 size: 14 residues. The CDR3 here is CASSLSDSPYGYTF. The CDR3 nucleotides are TGTGCCAGCAGCCTAAGTGACAGTCCCTATGGCTACACCTTC. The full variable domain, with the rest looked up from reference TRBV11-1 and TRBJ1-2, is EAEVAQSPRYKITEKSQAVAFWCDPISGHATLYWYRQILGQGPELLVQFQDESVVDDSQLPKDRFSAERLKGVDSTLKIQPAELGDSAMYLCASSLSDSPYGYTFGSGTRLTVV.

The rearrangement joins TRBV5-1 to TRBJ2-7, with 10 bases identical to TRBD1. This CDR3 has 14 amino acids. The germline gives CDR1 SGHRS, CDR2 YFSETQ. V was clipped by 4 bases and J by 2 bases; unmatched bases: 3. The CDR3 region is CASSPGQGAYEQYF. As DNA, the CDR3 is TGCGCCAGCAGCCCAGGACAGGGGGCCTACGAGCAGTACTTC.

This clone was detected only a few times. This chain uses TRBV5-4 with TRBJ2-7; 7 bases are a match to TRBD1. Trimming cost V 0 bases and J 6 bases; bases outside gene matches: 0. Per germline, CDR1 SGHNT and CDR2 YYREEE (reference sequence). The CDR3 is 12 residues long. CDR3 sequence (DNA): TGTGCCAGCAGCTTGGACAGGGGCGAGCAGTACTTC. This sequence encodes CASSLDRGEQYF.

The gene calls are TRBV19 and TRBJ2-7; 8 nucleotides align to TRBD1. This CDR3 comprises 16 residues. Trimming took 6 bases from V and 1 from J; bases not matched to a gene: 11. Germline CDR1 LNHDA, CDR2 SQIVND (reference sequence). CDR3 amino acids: CASSDGGQGGSYEQYF. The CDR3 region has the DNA TGTGCCAGTAGCGACGGTGGACAGGGAGGTTCCTACGAGCAGTACTTC.

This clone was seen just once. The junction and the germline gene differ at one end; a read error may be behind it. In DNA form, the CDR3 reads TGTGCCAGCAGTGAAGTTGGCGGGGACAGGGTTCCAACAGTACCCAAAAACAGTCAGTACTTC. Translated, it gives CASSEVGGDRVPTVPKNSQYF. The chain is built from TRBV2 and TRBJ2-4; 9 positions match TRBD1. In germline, CDR1 is SNHLY, CDR2 FYNNEI. The CDR3 spans 21 residues.

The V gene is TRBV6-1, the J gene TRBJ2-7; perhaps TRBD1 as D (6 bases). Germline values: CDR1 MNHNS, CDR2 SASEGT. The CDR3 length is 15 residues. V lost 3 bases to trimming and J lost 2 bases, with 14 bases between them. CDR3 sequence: CASSDRGRATYEQYF. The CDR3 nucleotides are TGTGCCAGCAGTGACAGGGGACGGGCAACCTACGAGCAGTACTTC.